The rows below give T cell receptor beta chains drawn from one sample of a study of cytomegalovirus exposure and HLA in healthy donors. The protocol was immunoSEQ multiplex PCR, while the TCRdb copy is restricted to in-frame clones and leaves out a portion. Of 110,000 or so clones listed, roughly three quarters are singletons. Sequenced material: PBMCs. The receptors shown here come from a man aged 50 to 59 in good health and CMV-seropositive. Both conserved end residues are part of each CDR3. D genes are given only for firm matches. A row's size may be missing; if present it is once, few, many or a size class.

V	size	D	J	CDR3	DNA
TRBV5-1	few	NA	TRBJ2-7	CASSFDRYSYEQYF	TGCGCCAGCAGCTTTGACAGGTACTCCTACGAGCAGTACTTC
TRBV6-6	NA	NA	TRBJ1-1	CASSLDSYTEAFF	TGTGCCAGCAGTTTGGACAGCTACACTGAAGCTTTCTTT
TRBV28	NA	NA	TRBJ2-1	CASSLLRDEQFF	TGTGCCAGCAGCTTGCTGAGGGATGAGCAGTTCTTC
TRBV21-1	NA	NA	TRBJ2-2	CASSDRDRGRITGELFF	TGTGCCAGCAGCGACCGGGACAGGGGGCGTATCACCGGGGAGCTGTTTTTT
TRBV28	once	NA	TRBJ2-1	CASSYSRASYNEQFF	TGTGCCAGCAGTTATTCGCGGGCCTCCTACAATGAGCAGTTCTTC
TRBV5-6	NA	NA	TRBJ2-3	CASSFRLARGFRTDTQYF	TGTGCCAGCAGCTTCCGTCTGGCGAGAGGATTCCGCACAGATACGCAGTATTTT
TRBV25-1	NA	NA	TRBJ2-5	CASSHETAIQETQYF	TGTGCCAGCAGTCATGAGACAGCTATCCAAGAGACCCAGTACTTC
TRBV7-2	NA	NA	TRBJ2-5	CASSYRGQKQYF	TGTGCCAGCAGCTACCGAGGACAGAAACAGTACTTC
TRBV18	NA	NA	TRBJ2-5	CASSPPNSLGQETQYF	TGTGCCAGCTCACCACCGAACAGCTTGGGCCAAGAGACCCAGTACTTC
TRBV7-2	NA	TRBD1	TRBJ1-3	CASSLGAGGGNTIYF	TGTGCCAGCAGCTTAGGGGCAGGGGGAGGAAACACCATATATTTT
TRBV11-2	once	TRBD2	TRBJ2-1	CASSLWGGLAGFDEQFF	TGTGCCAGCAGCCTCTGGGGGGGACTAGCGGGATTCGATGAGCAGTTCTTC
TRBV5-8	NA	TRBD1	TRBJ2-2	CASSPRDRVNTGELFF	TGTGCCAGCAGCCCTCGGGACAGGGTGAACACCGGGGAGCTGTTTTTT
TRBV29-1	NA	NA	TRBJ1-1	CSVGPRGTEAFF	TGCAGCGTTGGGCCCCGGGGTACTGAAGCTTTCTTT
TRBV20-1	NA	NA	TRBJ2-7	CSAVGGYEQYF	TGCAGTGCTGTCGGGGGCTACGAGCAGTACTTC
TRBV14	NA	TRBD1	TRBJ1-3	CASSQKDLGQGSGSGNTIYF	TGTGCCAGCAGCCAAAAAGACCTTGGACAGGGTTCAGGGTCTGGAAACACCATATATTTT
TRBV29-1	NA	NA	TRBJ1-2	CTTGSNYGYTF	TGCACCACAGGGTCTAACTATGGCTACACCTTC
TRBV11-2	NA	TRBD2	TRBJ2-1	CASSFGGLAGYNEQFF	TGTGCCAGCAGCTTCGGGGGGTTAGCGGGGTACAATGAGCAGTTCTTC
TRBV18	NA	TRBD1	TRBJ2-7	CASSPGTGNYEQYF	TGTGCCAGCTCACCCGGGACAGGGAACTACGAGCAGTATTTC
TRBV27	NA	NA	TRBJ1-6	CASSSATGPPNSPLHF	TGTGCCAGCAGTAGCGCCACCGGTCCCCCTAATTCACCCCTCCACTTT
TRBV16	once	NA	TRBJ1-3	CASSLKGSSGNTIYF	TGTGCCAGCAGCCTGAAGGGGTCCTCTGGAAACACCATATATTTT
TRBV5-4	once	TRBD2	TRBJ2-3	CASSLDGGGTDTQYF	TGTGCCAGCAGCTTGGACGGGGGGGGCACAGATACGCAGTATTTT
TRBV15	few	NA	TRBJ1-4	CATSKKGGVQEKLFF	TGTGCCACCAGCAAGAAAGGCGGGGTACAGGAAAAACTGTTTTTT
TRBV6-5	NA	NA	TRBJ1-1	CASSQGRNTEAFF	TGTGCCAGCAGTCAGGGTCGGAACACTGAAGCTTTCTTT
TRBV5-1	NA	NA	TRBJ2-5	CASSLGTAIGETQYF	TGCGCCAGCAGCTTGGGAACAGCCATCGGAGAGACCCAGTACTTC
TRBV11-2	NA	NA	TRBJ2-5	CASSRYRDETQYF	TGTGCCAGCAGCCGTTACAGGGACGAGACCCAGTACTTC
TRBV28	NA	TRBD2	TRBJ2-3	CASSALTSGSPDTQYF	TGTGCCAGCAGTGCCCTGACTAGCGGGAGCCCAGATACGCAGTATTTT
TRBV11-2	NA	NA	TRBJ2-2	CASSLVSRGNTGELFF	TGTGCCAGCAGCTTAGTCTCGCGGGGGAACACCGGGGAGCTGTTTTTT
TRBV21-1	NA	NA	TRBJ2-7	CASSKGGIYEQYF	TGTGCCAGCAGCAAAGGAGGGATATACGAGCAGTACTTC
TRBV6-1	few	NA	TRBJ2-5	CASSEAAGPLGTQYF	TGTGCCAGCAGTGAAGCGGCAGGTCCTTTAGGGACCCAGTACTTC